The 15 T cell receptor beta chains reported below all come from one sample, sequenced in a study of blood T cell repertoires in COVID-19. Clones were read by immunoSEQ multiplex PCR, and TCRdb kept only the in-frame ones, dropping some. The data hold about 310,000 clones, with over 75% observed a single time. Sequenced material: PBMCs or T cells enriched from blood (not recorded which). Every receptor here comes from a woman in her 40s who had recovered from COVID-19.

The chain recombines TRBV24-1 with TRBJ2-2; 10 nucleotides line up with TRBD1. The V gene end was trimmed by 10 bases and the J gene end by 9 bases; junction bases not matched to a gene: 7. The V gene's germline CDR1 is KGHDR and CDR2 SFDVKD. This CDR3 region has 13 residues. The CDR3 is CATGDRGTRELFF. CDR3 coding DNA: TGTGCCACAGGGGACAGGGGTACCCGGGAGCTGTTTTTT.

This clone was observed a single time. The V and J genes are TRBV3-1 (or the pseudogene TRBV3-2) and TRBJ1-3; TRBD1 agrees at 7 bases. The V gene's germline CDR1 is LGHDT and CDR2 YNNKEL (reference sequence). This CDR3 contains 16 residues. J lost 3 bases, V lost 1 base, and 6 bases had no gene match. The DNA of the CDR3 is TGTGCCAGCAGCCAAGCAACAGGGGCTGGTGGAAACACCATATATTTT. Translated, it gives CASSQATGAGGNTIYF.

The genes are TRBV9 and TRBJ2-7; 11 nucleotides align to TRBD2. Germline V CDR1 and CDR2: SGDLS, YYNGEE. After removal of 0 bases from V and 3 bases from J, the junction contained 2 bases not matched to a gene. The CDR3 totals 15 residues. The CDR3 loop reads CASSVGGTSGYEQYF. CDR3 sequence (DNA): TGTGCCAGCAGCGTAGGTGGGACTAGCGGCTACGAGCAGTACTTC.

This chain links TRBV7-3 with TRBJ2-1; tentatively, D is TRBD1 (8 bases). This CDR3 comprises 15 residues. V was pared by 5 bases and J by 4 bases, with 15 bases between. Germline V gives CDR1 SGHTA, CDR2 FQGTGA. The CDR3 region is CASSATGEGYNEQFF. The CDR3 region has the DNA TGTGCCAGCAGCGCGACAGGGGAGGGATACAATGAGCAGTTCTTC.

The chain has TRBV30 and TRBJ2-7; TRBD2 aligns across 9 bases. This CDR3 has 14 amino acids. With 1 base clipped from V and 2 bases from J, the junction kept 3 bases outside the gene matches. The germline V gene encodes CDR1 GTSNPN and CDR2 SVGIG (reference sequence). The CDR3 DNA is TGTGCCTGGAGTGACGAGCGGGGGGCCTACGAGCAGTACTTC. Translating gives CAWSDERGAYEQYF.

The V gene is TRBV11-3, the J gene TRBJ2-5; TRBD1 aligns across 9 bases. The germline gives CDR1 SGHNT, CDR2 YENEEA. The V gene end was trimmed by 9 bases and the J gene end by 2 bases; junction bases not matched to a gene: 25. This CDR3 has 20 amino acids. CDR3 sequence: CASPPGQGFSPPPRQETQYF. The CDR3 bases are TGTGCCAGTCCCCCGGGACAGGGTTTCTCCCCACCTCCCCGACAAGAGACCCAGTACTTC. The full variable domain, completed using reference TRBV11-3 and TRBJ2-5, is EAGVVQSPRYKIIEKKQPVAFWCNPISGHNTLYWYLQNLGQGPELLIRYENEEAVDDSQLPKDRFSAERLKGVDSTLKIQPAELGDSAVYLCASPPGQGFSPPPRQETQYFGPGTRLLVL.

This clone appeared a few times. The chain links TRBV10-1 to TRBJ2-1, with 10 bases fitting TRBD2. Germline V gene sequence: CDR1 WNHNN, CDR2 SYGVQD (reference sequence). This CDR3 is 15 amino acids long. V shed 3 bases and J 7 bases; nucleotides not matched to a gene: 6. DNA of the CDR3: TGCGCCAGCAGTGAAGCTAGCGGGGGCCTTAATGAGCAGTTCTTC. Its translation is CASSEASGGLNEQFF.

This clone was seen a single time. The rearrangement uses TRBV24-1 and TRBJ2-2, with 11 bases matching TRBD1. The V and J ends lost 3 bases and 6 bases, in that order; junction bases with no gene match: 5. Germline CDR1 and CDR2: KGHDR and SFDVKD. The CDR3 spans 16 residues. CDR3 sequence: CATSDEGQGVSGELFF. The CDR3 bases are TGTGCCACCAGTGATGAGGGACAGGGGGTCTCCGGGGAGCTGTTTTTT.

The CDR3 region has the DNA TGTGCCAGCAGCCCCGCAGGGCAGTTGGACACTGAAGCTTTCTTT. The encoded protein is CASSPAGQLDTEAFF. The chain joins TRBV11-2 to TRBJ1-1, with D possibly being TRBD1 (5 bases). This CDR3 is 15 amino acids long. Germline V lookup: CDR1 SGHAT, CDR2 FQNNGV. V lost 5 bases to trimming and J lost 3 bases, with 16 bases between them.

Here the CDR3 DNA reads TGCAGTGCTAGTGGGGACAGTCTTCAGCCCCAGCATTTT. It encodes CSASGDSLQPQHF. The V and J genes are TRBV20-1 and TRBJ1-5, with 7 bases aligning to TRBD1. This CDR3 is built from 13 residues. Trimming cost V 3 bases and J 6 bases; bases outside gene matches: 5. The V gene's germline CDR1 is DFQATT and CDR2 SNEGSKA (reference sequence).

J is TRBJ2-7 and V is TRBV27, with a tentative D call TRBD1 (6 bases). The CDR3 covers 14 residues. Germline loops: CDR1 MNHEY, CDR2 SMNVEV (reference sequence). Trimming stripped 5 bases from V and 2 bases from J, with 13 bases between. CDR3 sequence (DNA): TGTGCCAGCAGTCGAAGCAGGGGCCCCTACGAGCAGTACTTC. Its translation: CASSRSRGPYEQYF.

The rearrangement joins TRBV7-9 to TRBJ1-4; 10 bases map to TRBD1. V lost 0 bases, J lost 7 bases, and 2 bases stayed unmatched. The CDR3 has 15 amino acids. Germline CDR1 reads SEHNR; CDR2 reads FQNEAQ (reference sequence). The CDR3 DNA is TGTGCCAGCAGCTTAGCGACAGGGGGCTTTGAAAAACTGTTTTTT. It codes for CASSLATGGFEKLFF.

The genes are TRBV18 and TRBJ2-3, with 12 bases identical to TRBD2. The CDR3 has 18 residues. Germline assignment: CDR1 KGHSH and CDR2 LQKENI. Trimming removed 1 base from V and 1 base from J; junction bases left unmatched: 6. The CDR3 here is CASSPRGRLAGGTDTQYF. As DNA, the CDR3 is TGTGCCAGCTCACCACGGGGGCGACTAGCGGGGGGCACAGATACGCAGTATTTT.

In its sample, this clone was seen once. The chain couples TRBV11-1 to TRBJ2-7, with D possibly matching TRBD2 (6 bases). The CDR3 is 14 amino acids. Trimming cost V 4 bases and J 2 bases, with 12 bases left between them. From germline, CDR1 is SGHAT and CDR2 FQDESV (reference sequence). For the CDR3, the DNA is TGTGCCAGCAGCTCCAGACTAGGCGCCTACGAGCAGTACTTC. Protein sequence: CASSSRLGAYEQYF.

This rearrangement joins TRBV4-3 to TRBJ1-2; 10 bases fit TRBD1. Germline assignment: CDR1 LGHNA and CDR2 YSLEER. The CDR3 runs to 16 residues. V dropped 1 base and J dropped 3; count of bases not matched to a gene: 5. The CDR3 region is CASSQVSTGGYYGYTF. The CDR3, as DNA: TGCGCCAGCAGCCAAGTTTCGACAGGGGGCTACTATGGCTACACCTTC.